A selection of T cell receptor beta chains follows, all from one sample in a study of shared clonotypes between healthy human individuals. Clones were read by immunoSEQ multiplex PCR, and TCRdb kept only the in-frame ones, dropping some. The sample includes 650,000 to 800,000 clones, around 77% of them seen just once. The sequencing sample was made of memory CD4+ T cells sorted from blood. The receptor source for this set is a woman between 25 and 40 years old in good health. The CDR3 runs from the conserved cysteine through the conserved F or W. A D gene is named only where the DNA matches it firmly. Clone size is stated in some rows and not others, as once, few, many or a class when expanded.

D gene: NA
V gene: TRBV4-1
clone size: NA
J gene: TRBJ2-3
CDR3 protein: CASSQAGPRTDTQYF
CDR3 DNA: TGCGCCAGCAGCCAGGCCGGGCCCCGCACAGATACGCAGTATTTT

D gene: TRBD2
V gene: TRBV7-2
clone size: NA
J gene: TRBJ2-7
CDR3 protein: CASSLDRTSGYEQYF
CDR3 DNA: TGTGCCAGCAGCTTAGATCGGACTAGCGGTTACGAGCAGTACTTC

D gene: NA
V gene: TRBV18
clone size: NA
J gene: TRBJ1-4
CDR3 protein: CASSPQRVTTNEKLFF
CDR3 DNA: TGTGCCAGCTCACCTCAGAGAGTAACAACTAATGAAAAACTGTTTTTT

D gene: NA
V gene: TRBV5-1
clone size: NA
J gene: TRBJ2-3
CDR3 protein: CASSLGGLRDTQYF
CDR3 DNA: TGCGCCAGCAGCTTGGGTGGACTTAGAGATACGCAGTATTTT

D gene: NA
V gene: TRBV5-4
clone size: NA
J gene: TRBJ1-5
CDR3 protein: CASSLSSGTQPQHF
CDR3 DNA: TGCGCCAGCAGCTTGTCTTCCGGGACTCAGCCCCAGCATTTT

D gene: NA
V gene: TRBV27
clone size: once
J gene: TRBJ1-1
CDR3 protein: CASSLIGWGGRNTEAFF
CDR3 DNA: TGTGCCAGCAGTTTAATCGGGTGGGGGGGCCGGAACACTGAAGCTTTCTTT

D gene: NA
V gene: TRBV6-1
clone size: NA
J gene: TRBJ1-3
CDR3 protein: CASSVRGTGNTIYF
CDR3 DNA: TGTGCCAGCAGTGTCAGGGGAACTGGAAACACCATATATTTT

D gene: NA
V gene: TRBV9
clone size: NA
J gene: TRBJ2-7
CDR3 protein: CASSVGIDPTYEQYF
CDR3 DNA: TGTGCCAGCAGCGTAGGGATAGACCCGACCTACGAGCAGTACTTC

D gene: TRBD2
V gene: TRBV5-4
clone size: NA
J gene: TRBJ2-7
CDR3 protein: CASSLAGLASYEQYF
CDR3 DNA: TGTGCCAGCAGCTTGGCGGGACTAGCCTCCTACGAGCAGTACTTC

D gene: TRBD1
V gene: TRBV10-1
clone size: NA
J gene: TRBJ2-7
CDR3 protein: CASSPGTGAYEQYF
CDR3 DNA: TGCGCCAGCAGCCCCGGGACAGGGGCCTACGAGCAGTACTTC

D gene: NA
V gene: TRBV25-1
clone size: NA
J gene: TRBJ2-7
CDR3 protein: CASSEGGPYEQYF
CDR3 DNA: TGTGCCAGCAGTGAGGGGGGACCCTACGAGCAGTACTTC

D gene: TRBD2
V gene: TRBV27
clone size: NA
J gene: TRBJ2-1
CDR3 protein: CASSLIAGVDNEQFF
CDR3 DNA: TGTGCCAGCAGTTTAATAGCGGGAGTCGATAATGAGCAGTTCTTC

D gene: TRBD2
V gene: TRBV19
clone size: NA
J gene: TRBJ2-2
CDR3 protein: CASSSAASGSRGTGELFF
CDR3 DNA: TGTGCCAGTAGTTCCGCCGCTAGCGGGAGTCGCGGTACCGGGGAGCTGTTTTTT

D gene: TRBD2
V gene: TRBV5-1
clone size: NA
J gene: TRBJ2-1
CDR3 protein: CASSAAMAGVTYNEQFF
CDR3 DNA: TGCGCCAGCAGCGCCGCAATGGCGGGAGTGACCTACAATGAGCAGTTCTTC

D gene: NA
V gene: TRBV11-2
clone size: NA
J gene: TRBJ1-1
CDR3 protein: CASSLGGEGTEAFF
CDR3 DNA: TGTGCCAGCAGCCTGGGAGGGGAGGGCACTGAAGCTTTCTTT

D gene: TRBD1
V gene: TRBV6-5
clone size: NA
J gene: TRBJ1-1
CDR3 protein: CASSSTGTANTEAFF
CDR3 DNA: TGTGCCAGCAGTTCCACCGGGACAGCCAACACTGAAGCTTTCTTT

D gene: NA
V gene: TRBV7-8
clone size: NA
J gene: TRBJ2-7
CDR3 protein: CASSFSVFYEQYF
CDR3 DNA: TGTGCCAGCAGCTTTTCGGTTTTCTACGAGCAGTACTTC

D gene: NA
V gene: TRBV29-1
clone size: NA
J gene: TRBJ2-7
CDR3 protein: CSVGTDHSGGEQYF
CDR3 DNA: TGCAGCGTTGGGACAGACCACTCGGGGGGTGAGCAGTACTTC

D gene: NA
V gene: TRBV5-6
clone size: few
J gene: TRBJ2-7
CDR3 protein: CASSLGPPSPILSYEQYF
CDR3 DNA: TGTGCCAGCAGCTTGGGGCCCCCCTCTCCCATCCTTTCCTACGAGCAGTACTTC

D gene: NA
V gene: TRBV15
clone size: NA
J gene: TRBJ1-5
CDR3 protein: CATSIGQKPSQPQHF
CDR3 DNA: TGTGCCACCAGCATCGGACAGAAGCCTAGTCAGCCCCAGCATTTT

D gene: NA
V gene: TRBV6-4
clone size: NA
J gene: TRBJ1-1
CDR3 protein: CASSGASGTEAFF
CDR3 DNA: TGTGCCAGCAGTGGGGCGTCGGGCACTGAAGCTTTCTTT

D gene: TRBD2
V gene: TRBV5-1
clone size: NA
J gene: TRBJ2-3
CDR3 protein: CASRRDGRSPDTQYF
CDR3 DNA: TGCGCCAGCCGCCGTGACGGGAGGTCGCCGGATACGCAGTATTTT

D gene: TRBD1
V gene: TRBV28
clone size: NA
J gene: TRBJ1-4
CDR3 protein: CASSLTGEVKKLFF
CDR3 DNA: TGTGCCAGCAGTCTGACAGGGGAGGTGAAAAAACTGTTTTTT

D gene: NA
V gene: TRBV4-2
clone size: few
J gene: TRBJ2-5
CDR3 protein: CASSQDGVGQETQYF
CDR3 DNA: TGTGCCAGCAGCCAAGACGGCGTTGGACAAGAGACCCAGTACTTC

D gene: NA
V gene: TRBV10-1
clone size: few
J gene: TRBJ1-2
CDR3 protein: CASSEDHGQGGHYGYTF
CDR3 DNA: TGCGCCAGCAGTGAGGACCATGGACAAGGCGGTCACTATGGCTACACCTTC

D gene: TRBD1
V gene: TRBV4-1
clone size: NA
J gene: TRBJ1-4
CDR3 protein: CASSQDWLQGGNEKLFF
CDR3 DNA: TGCGCCAGCAGCCAAGATTGGTTACAGGGGGGTAATGAAAAACTGTTTTTT

D gene: NA
V gene: TRBV28
clone size: NA
J gene: TRBJ2-1
CDR3 protein: CASSFKPGTMPKDEQFF
CDR3 DNA: TGTGCCAGCAGTTTTAAGCCCGGGACCATGCCGAAGGATGAGCAGTTCTTC

D gene: TRBD1
V gene: TRBV9
clone size: NA
J gene: TRBJ2-5
CDR3 protein: CASSVDVGTGVETQYF
CDR3 DNA: TGTGCCAGCAGCGTAGATGTAGGGACAGGGGTAGAGACCCAGTACTTC

D gene: NA
V gene: TRBV28
clone size: NA
J gene: TRBJ1-4
CDR3 protein: CASCGLDATNEKLFF
CDR3 DNA: TGTGCCAGCTGTGGTTTGGACGCAACTAATGAAAAACTGTTTTTT

D gene: NA
V gene: TRBV7-8
clone size: few
J gene: TRBJ1-2
CDR3 protein: CASKPTRDDRYGYTF
CDR3 DNA: TGTGCCAGCAAACCTACCCGGGACGACAGATATGGCTACACCTTC

D gene: TRBD1
V gene: TRBV6-1
clone size: NA
J gene: TRBJ2-2
CDR3 protein: CASWEAGTVNTGELFF
CDR3 DNA: TGTGCCAGCTGGGAAGCCGGGACAGTGAACACCGGGGAGCTGTTTTTT

D gene: NA
V gene: TRBV6-6
clone size: NA
J gene: TRBJ2-7
CDR3 protein: CASTDWDEQYF
CDR3 DNA: TGTGCCAGCACCGACTGGGACGAGCAGTACTTC

D gene: TRBD2
V gene: TRBV18
clone size: NA
J gene: TRBJ2-1
CDR3 protein: CASSPPTSGYNEQFF
CDR3 DNA: TGTGCCAGCTCACCGCCGACTAGCGGATACAATGAGCAGTTCTTC

D gene: NA
V gene: TRBV6-6
clone size: NA
J gene: TRBJ2-5
CDR3 protein: CASTLQGPGTQYF
CDR3 DNA: TGTGCCAGCACCTTACAGGGTCCGGGGACCCAGTACTTC